The source of this T cell receptor beta chain is a study of vaccination and CD4 T cells after COVID-19. Treatment noted: 10-day PBMC culture with coronavirus spike peptide pools or control peptides (ViraFEST assay). Study outcomes and limitations: Spike mono-reactivity was shown by 304 of 307 vaccine-specific clones in convalescent patients.

The V end was cut by 2 bases, the J end by 5 bases, with 9 bases between. The V gene's germline CDR1 is GTSNPN and CDR2 SVGIG (reference sequence). The CDR3 is 12 residues long. In the case of this clonotype: The antigen is unknown.

Cultured CD4+ T cell DNA underwent sequencing with the Oncomine TCR Beta short-read assay. TCRdb reprocessed the PCR reads with MiXCR, giving one entry per CDR3 protein. The sample lists some 22,000 distinct CDR3 sequences; about 67% were seen once. This sequence joins TRBV30 and TRBJ2-5; a weak D match, TRBD2 (5 bases). The starting material was CD4+ T cells from blood, cultured in vitro, obtained after SARS-CoV-2 vaccination. The sequence was obtained from a human donor who received a COVID-19 vaccine. CDR3 bases: TGTGCCTGGAGTTGGGAGCGTGAGACCCAGTACTTC. Translating it yields CAWSWERETQYF.